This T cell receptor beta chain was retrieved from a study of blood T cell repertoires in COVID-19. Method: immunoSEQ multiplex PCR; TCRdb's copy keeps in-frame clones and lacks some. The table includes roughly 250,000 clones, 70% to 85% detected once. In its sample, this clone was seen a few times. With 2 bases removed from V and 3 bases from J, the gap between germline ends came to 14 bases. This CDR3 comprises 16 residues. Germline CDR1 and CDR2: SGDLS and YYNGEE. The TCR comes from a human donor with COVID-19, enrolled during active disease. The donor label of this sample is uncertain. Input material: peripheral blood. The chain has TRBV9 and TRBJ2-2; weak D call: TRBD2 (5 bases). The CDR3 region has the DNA TGTGCCAGCAGCGTGGTCCTGGGAGCGGACACCGGGGAGCTGTTTTTT. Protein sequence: CASSVVLGADTGELFF.